This TCR beta chain was documented in a study of regulatory T cells in long-lasting Graves disease. On this clonotype itself: What it binds is not known.

Regarding time point: newly diagnosed GD, antithyroid drugs for less than 3 months. Scientists built the TCR library using RNA that was extracted from PBMCs. Study results and limitations: Persistent Graves' patients showed less TCR diversity than newly diagnosed ones.

In building TCR beta libraries, iRepertoire HTBI primers were used together with Arm-PCR of CDR3 regions. Original handling: From all samples, identification returned over 13 TRBJ and approximately 67 TRBV segments. TCRdb re-analysed the multiplex PCR reads in MiXCR, keeping a single row per CDR3 protein. These V and J calls derive from TCRdb rather than the authors' analysis. The repertoire holds 580,000 or so distinct CDR3 sequences, with about 16% as singletons. The CDR3 sequence is 13 residues long. CDR1 and CDR2 (germline): DFQATT, SNEGSKA (reference sequence). Trimming took 6 bases from V and 2 from J, leaving 13 bases between them. The sample was also reused in another study, on T cells in Graves' hyperthyroidism and ophthalmopathy. That source reports: The TCR CDR3 first-round RT-PCR relied on the HTBI primer set.

The chain links TRBV20-1 to TRBJ1-1, with D possibly being TRBD1 (5 bases). The sequence derives from a man between 18 and 35 years old with Graves disease. The sample consisted of peripheral blood mononuclear cells (PBMCs), taken at new diagnosis, from a patient treated with antithyroid drugs. The CDR3 coding sequence is TGCAGTGCCAGCCCCGACAGCAACACTGAAGCTTTCTTT. Translated, it gives CSASPDSNTEAFF.